The clone carrying this T cell receptor (beta chain) was seen a handful of times. Its target is unknown. Both TRBC1 and TRBC2 were covered by a beta constant-region primer of two equimolar oligonucleotides. Nested alpha and beta constant-region primers with the SP2 primer drove four PCR rounds on ligated cDNA. A 12-nucleotide UMI and the SP2 primer were added to the cDNA 3' end by oligonucleotide ligation. A single record per CDR3 protein comes from TCRdb applying MiXCR to the UMI-ligation and nested PCR reads. Here the sample spans roughly 150,000 distinct CDR3 sequences, about a fifth being singletons. Alpha and beta libraries were amplified separately from the second PCR onward. This entry is derived from a study of naive and memory T cell subsets. Study-level results: Gini index rose across naive, CM, EM and EMRA in CD4 and CD8. Possibly reflecting memory cells re-expressing CD45RA, a few larger clonotypes occurred in naive repertoires, especially CD8. Over 85% of naive TCR sequences appeared only once, unlike memory subsets.

The CDR3 is 16 residues long. The germline V gene encodes CDR1 ENHRY and CDR2 SYGVKD. V lost 0 bases to trimming and J lost 2 bases, with 11 bases between them. V gene TRBV10-3 combines with J gene TRBJ2-1, with D perhaps matching TRBD1 (6 bases). Sequenced material: naive CD8+ T cells from blood. The source of this sequence is a human donor in good health. The CDR3 sequence: CAISESPGQTYNEQFF. CDR3 nucleotide sequence: TGTGCCATCAGTGAGTCTCCGGGACAAACCTACAATGAGCAGTTCTTC.